The 18 T cell receptor beta chains in this list originate from one sample, sequenced in a study of blood T cell repertoires in COVID-19. Profiled with immunoSEQ multiplex PCR; TCRdb holds only in-frame clones, not every one. The sample has hundreds of thousands of clones, about 85% seen once. The sequenced material came from peripheral blood. These receptor sequences come from a man in his late teens or twenties with active or convalescent COVID-19.

This clone was seen only a few times. The V call is TRBV20-1, the J call TRBJ1-1; D gene uncertain. The V gene lost 0 bases and the J gene lost 8 bases, with 7 bases spanning the gap. Germline CDR1 reads DFQATT; CDR2 reads SNEGSKA (reference sequence). The CDR3 sequence is 11 residues long. CDR3 nucleotides: TGCAGTGCTAGAGAAAGAGCAGAAGCTTTCTTT. Its protein product is CSARERAEAFF.

The chain couples TRBV5-1 to TRBJ2-3; 11 bases are a match to TRBD2. This CDR3 has 16 residues. The V gene's germline CDR1 is SGHRS and CDR2 YFSETQ. After removal of 0 bases from V and 3 bases from J, the junction contained 3 bases not matched to a gene. In DNA, the CDR3 is TGCGCCAGCAGCTTGGCCACTAGCGGGAGTACAGATACGCAGTATTTT. It codes for CASSLATSGSTDTQYF.

The chain couples TRBV11-2 to TRBJ1-6; D is undetermined. This CDR3 comprises 16 residues. The germline V gene encodes CDR1 SGHAT and CDR2 FQNNGV. V gave up 10 bases and J gave up 6 bases, with 22 bases separating them. The CDR3 sequence is CATIPHSGGPNSPLHF. The CDR3 DNA follows: TGTGCCACCATCCCCCACTCGGGAGGCCCTAATTCACCCCTCCACTTT.

The sample holds one count of this clone. The CDR3 region is CASSVDGRSGSSYNEQFF. Written as DNA, the CDR3 is TGTGCCAGCAGCGTTGACGGTCGCAGCGGTAGCTCCTACAATGAGCAGTTCTTC. The V and J genes are TRBV9 and TRBJ2-1; TRBD2 is a possible D gene (5 bases). Germline assignment: CDR1 SGDLS and CDR2 YYNGEE. The CDR3 length is 18 residues. The V gene lost 2 bases and the J gene lost 0 bases, with 18 bases spanning the gap. Based on the CDR3 plus reference TRBV9 and TRBJ2-1, the full variable domain is DSGVTQTPKHLITATGQRVTLRCSPRSGDLSVYWYQQSLDQGLQFLIQYYNGEERAKGNILERFSAQQFPDLHSELNLSSLELGDSALYFCASSVDGRSGSSYNEQFFGPGTRLTVL.

This chain connects TRBV18 to TRBJ1-1, with TRBD1 as a possible D gene (6 bases). V was trimmed by 5 bases and J by 2 bases, leaving 12 bases between them. Per the germline V gene, CDR1 is KGHSH and CDR2 is LQKENI. The CDR3 is 14 amino acids. The CDR3 sequence is CASSRTGTNTEAFF. CDR3 DNA: TGTGCCAGCTCAAGAACAGGGACCAACACTGAAGCTTTCTTT.

The chain couples TRBV7-2 to TRBJ1-1; a weak D match, TRBD1 (5 bases). The germline CDR1 and CDR2 sequences are SGHTA and FQGNSA. V was pared by 2 bases and J by 4 bases, with 14 bases between. There are 15 residues in the CDR3. This CDR3 is CASSLTGQSSTEAFF. In DNA form, the CDR3 reads TGTGCCAGCAGCTTAACAGGACAATCATCCACTGAAGCTTTCTTT.

V and J are TRBV7-2 and TRBJ1-1, with D tentatively TRBD1 (6 bases). This CDR3 region has 14 residues. The germline CDR1 and CDR2 sequences are SGHTA and FQGNSA. V lost 0 bases to trimming and J lost 4 bases, with 9 bases between them. DNA for the CDR3: TGTGCCAGCAGCTTAGCAACAGGGCCCACTGAAGCTTTCTTT. The encoded protein is CASSLATGPTEAFF.

CDR3 DNA: TGTGCCAGCAGGTTTCGAGAGACCCAGTACTTC. Translating it yields CASRFRETQYF. The chain couples TRBV12-3 or TRBV12-4 to TRBJ2-5, with D unresolved. V lost 6 bases to trimming and J lost 4 bases, with 6 bases between them. The CDR3 runs 11 residues.

This clone occurred a few times. V gene TRBV28 combines with J gene TRBJ1-5; perhaps TRBD1 as D (5 bases). Germline V CDR1 and CDR2: MDHEN, SYDVKM. The CDR3 is 15 residues long. Trimming took off 3 bases at V and 5 bases at J, with 14 bases between the two ends. CDR3 region: CASSFRTGGHQPQHF. The CDR3 bases are TGTGCCAGCAGTTTCAGGACGGGGGGTCATCAGCCCCAGCATTTT.

The J gene is TRBJ1-2, the V gene TRBV7-2; D is possibly TRBD1 (5 bases). CDR1 and CDR2 from the germline V gene are SGHTA and FQGNSA. This CDR3 contains 13 residues. Trimming took 5 bases from V and 8 from J, leaving 15 bases between them. CDR3 loop: CASSLGAAAGYTF. In DNA, the CDR3 is TGTGCCAGCAGCCTTGGGGCTGCTGCAGGCTACACCTTC.

The chain recombines TRBV7-3 with TRBJ2-1; 9 bases fit TRBD1. J gave up 8 bases and V 4 bases, and 15 bases lay outside the gene matches. Germline V gene lookup returns CDR1 SGHTA and CDR2 FQGTGA. There are 17 residues in the CDR3. The CDR3 here is CASSSKLGQGNIHEQFF. In DNA form, the CDR3 reads TGTGCCAGCAGCTCAAAATTGGGACAGGGTAATATCCATGAGCAGTTCTTC.

In DNA form, the CDR3 reads TGTGCCAGCAGTTTGGATCCGGGGGGCTACACCTTC. Translated, it gives CASSLDPGGYTF. The genes are TRBV28 and TRBJ1-2; D call uncertain. Germline lookup yields CDR1 MDHEN and CDR2 SYDVKM. The CDR3 extends over 12 amino acids. V lost 3 bases, J lost 8 bases, and 10 bases lay in between.

This chain joins TRBV7-3 and TRBJ2-1; D ambiguous. The CDR3 length is 13 residues. CDR1 is SGHTA, CDR2 FQGTGA, per germline. V dropped 5 bases and J dropped 7 bases, with 12 bases sitting between them. The chain's CDR3 is CASSPSHGNEQFF. The CDR3, as DNA: TGTGCCAGCAGCCCATCCCACGGGAATGAGCAGTTCTTC.

The rearrangement joins TRBV5-1 to TRBJ1-1; TRBD1 matches at 8 bases. Germline CDR1 and CDR2: SGHRS and YFSETQ. The length of the CDR3 is 14 residues. V was pared by 3 bases and J by 5 bases, with 6 bases of the junction left unmatched. CDR3 nucleotide sequence: TGCGCCAGCAGCTCACAGGGGGTGTTTACTGAAGCTTTCTTT. It specifies CASSSQGVFTEAFF.

V gene TRBV24-1 combines with J gene TRBJ2-1, with 9 bases fitting TRBD2. The ends lost 3 bases at V and 15 bases at J; junction bases unmatched: 8. Germline CDR1 is KGHDR and CDR2 is SFDVKD. The CDR3 contains 13 residues. Written as DNA, the CDR3 is TGTGCCACCAGTGATGGGACTCTAGCGGGATCGTTCTTC. This codes for CATSDGTLAGSFF.

The J gene is TRBJ1-5, the V gene TRBV5-6; 8 bases line up with TRBD1. The length of the CDR3 is 19 residues. V shed 4 bases, J shed 5 bases, and the junction held 20 bases outside the gene matches. Per the germline V gene, CDR1 is SGHDT and CDR2 is YYEEEE. The CDR3 loop is CASSRTGGRFRSADQPQHF. The CDR3 DNA sequence: TGTGCCAGCAGCCGAACAGGGGGGAGGTTTCGCAGCGCAGATCAGCCCCAGCATTTT. Full variable domain (remainder filled in from reference TRBV5-6 and TRBJ1-5): DAGVTQSPTHLIKTRGQQVTLRCSPKSGHDTVSWYQQALGQGPQFIFQYYEEEERQRGNFPDRFSGHQFPNYSSELNVNALLLGDSALYLCASSRTGGRFRSADQPQHFGDGTRLSIL.

This clone was observed once. The rearrangement links TRBV4-1 to TRBJ2-7; possibly TRBD1 for D (5 bases). Germline V gene sequence: CDR1 MGHRA, CDR2 YSYEKL. This CDR3 region has 17 residues. V shed 2 bases and J shed 5 bases, with 22 bases lying between them. The CDR3 DNA follows: TGCGCCAGCAGCCAACTCCCCCAGGGAAAAGGTGGCCACGAGCAGTACTTC. It translates to CASSQLPQGKGGHEQYF.

The chain uses TRBV19 and TRBJ1-2; TRBD1 matches at 9 bases. This CDR3 comprises 13 residues. The junction had 5 bases not matched to a gene; V was cut back by 6 bases and J by 6 bases. Germline CDR1 is LNHDA and CDR2 is SQIVND (reference sequence). In DNA, the CDR3 is TGTGCCAGTAGCCGGGACAGGGCAGATGGCTACACCTTC. It yields the protein CASSRDRADGYTF.